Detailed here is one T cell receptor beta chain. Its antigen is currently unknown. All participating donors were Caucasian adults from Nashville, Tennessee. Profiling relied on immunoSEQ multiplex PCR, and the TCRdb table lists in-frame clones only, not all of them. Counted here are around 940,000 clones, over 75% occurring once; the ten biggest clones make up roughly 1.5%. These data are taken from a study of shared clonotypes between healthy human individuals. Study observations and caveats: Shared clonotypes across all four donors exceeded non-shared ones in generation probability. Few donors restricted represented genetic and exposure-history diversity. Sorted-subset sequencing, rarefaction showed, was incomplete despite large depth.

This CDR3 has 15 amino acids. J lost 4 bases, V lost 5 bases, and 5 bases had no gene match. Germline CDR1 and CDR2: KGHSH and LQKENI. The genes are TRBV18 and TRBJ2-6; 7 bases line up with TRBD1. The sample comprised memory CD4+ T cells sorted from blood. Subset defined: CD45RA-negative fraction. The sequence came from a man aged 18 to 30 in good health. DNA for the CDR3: TGTGCCAGCTCAAGACAGGGTTACGGGGCCAACGTCCTGACTTTC. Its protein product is CASSRQGYGANVLTF.